This TCR beta chain was recovered during a study of T cell responses to AZD1222 COVID-19 vaccine. Study-wide points: Repertoire sampling happened only post peak T cell response.

The sample holds one count of this clone. Its antigen is not identified. Second doses were pooled across both intervals (about 4 or about 12 weeks). Libraries were prepared by immunoSEQ multiplex PCR; TCRdb keeps only in-frame clonotypes and omits some of them. The profile shows fewer than 85,000 clones, 83% of them singletons. Germline V CDR1 and CDR2: WSHSY, SAAADI. The CDR3 runs 15 residues. V gave up 3 bases and J gave up 12 bases; unmatched junction bases: 9. The rearrangement links TRBV10-2 to TRBJ2-1; 12 positions match TRBD2. This sequence originates from an adult who received the AZD1222 COVID-19 vaccine. Material: peripheral blood, obtained 28 days after the second AZD1222 dose. The CDR3: CASSESLAGGGGQFF. The CDR3 nucleotides are TGCGCCAGCAGTGAAAGTCTAGCGGGAGGGGGTGGGCAGTTCTTC.